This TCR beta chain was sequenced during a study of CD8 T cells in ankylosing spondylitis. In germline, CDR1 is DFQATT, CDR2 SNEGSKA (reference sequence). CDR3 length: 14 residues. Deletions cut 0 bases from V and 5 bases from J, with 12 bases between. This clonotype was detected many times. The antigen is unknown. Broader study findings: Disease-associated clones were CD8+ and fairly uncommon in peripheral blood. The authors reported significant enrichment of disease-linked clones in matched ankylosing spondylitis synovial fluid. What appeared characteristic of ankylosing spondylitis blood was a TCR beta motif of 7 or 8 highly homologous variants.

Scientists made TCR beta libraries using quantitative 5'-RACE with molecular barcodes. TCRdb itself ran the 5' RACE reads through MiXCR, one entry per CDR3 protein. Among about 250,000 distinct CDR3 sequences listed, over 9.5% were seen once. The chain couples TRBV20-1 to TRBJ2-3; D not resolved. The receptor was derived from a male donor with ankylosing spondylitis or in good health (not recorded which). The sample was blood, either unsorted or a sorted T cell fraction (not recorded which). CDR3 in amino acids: CSAREHSFGDTQYF. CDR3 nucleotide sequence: TGCAGTGCTAGAGAACATAGCTTTGGAGATACGCAGTATTTT.